This TCR beta chain was observed in a study of read filtering for tumor transcriptome and immune sequencing. This clonotype has ten or more counts. Antigen specificity is unknown. Study-level findings and limits: Dropping single-read clonotypes raised IR-seq and RNA-seq shared-clonotype correlation. In IR-seq, single-read clonotypes were around 80% of clonotypes but 3.5% to 4% of reads.

Looked up from germline, CDR1 is SQVTM and CDR2 is ANQGSEA. The CDR3 is made up of 13 amino acids. V lost 7 bases and J 0 bases, leaving 10 bases between the germline ends. From about 0.4 ug of RNA, a library with molecular barcoded alpha/delta and beta/gamma adaptors was made. TCRdb reprocessed the reads with MiXCR, giving one entry per CDR3 protein. In the table there are about 62,000 distinct CDR3 sequences, around 19% of which are singletons. The clonotype comes from a donor aged 40 or over with multiple myeloma. Sequencing was performed on a population of CD138-negative cells sorted from bone marrow. The rearrangement joins TRBV29-1 to TRBJ2-4; D possibly corresponds to TRBD1 (6 bases). In DNA, the CDR3 is TGCAGCGCCGCAGGGGTAGCCAAAAACATTCAGTACTTC. Translation gives CSAAGVAKNIQYF. The complete variable domain, with remaining parts taken from reference TRBV29-1 and TRBJ2-4, reads SAVISQKPSRDICQRGTSLTIQCQVDSQVTMMFWYRQQPGQSLTLIATANQGSEATYESGFVIDKFPISRPNLTFSTLTVSNMSPEDSSIYLCSAAGVAKNIQYFGAGTRLSVL.